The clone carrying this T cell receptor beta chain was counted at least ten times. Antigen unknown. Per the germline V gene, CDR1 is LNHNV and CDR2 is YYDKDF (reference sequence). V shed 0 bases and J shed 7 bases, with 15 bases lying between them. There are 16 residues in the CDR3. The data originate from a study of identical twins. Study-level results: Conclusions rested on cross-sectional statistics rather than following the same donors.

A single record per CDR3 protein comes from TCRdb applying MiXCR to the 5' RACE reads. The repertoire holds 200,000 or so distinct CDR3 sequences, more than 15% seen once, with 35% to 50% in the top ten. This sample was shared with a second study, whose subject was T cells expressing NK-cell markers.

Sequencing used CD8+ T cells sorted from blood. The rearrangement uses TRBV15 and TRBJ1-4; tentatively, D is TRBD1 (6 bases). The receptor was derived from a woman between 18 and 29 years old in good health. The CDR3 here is CATSRDREGGPEKLFF. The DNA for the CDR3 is TGTGCCACCAGCAGAGATCGAGAGGGGGGTCCTGAAAAACTGTTTTTT.